The rows below give T cell receptor beta chains drawn from one sample of a study of cytomegalovirus exposure and HLA in healthy donors. The table came from immunoSEQ multiplex PCR; TCRdb's copy has only in-frame clones and leaves some out. The table lists 130,000 or so clones, about 77% of them singletons. What was sequenced was PBMCs. These receptors came from a female donor in good health and CMV-seronegative. The CDR3 runs from the conserved cysteine through the conserved F or W. D genes are given only for firm matches.

CASSDSGANGANVLTF	TGCGCCAGCAGTGACTCAGGGGCCAATGGGGCCAACGTCCTGACTTTC	TRBV10-1	TRBJ2-6	NA
CASSSGLAAKQDTQYF	TGTGCCAGCAGCTCGGGACTAGCGGCAAAACAAGATACGCAGTATTTT	TRBV7-6	TRBJ2-3	TRBD2
CASLGLADNEQFF	TGCGCCAGCTTGGGACTAGCGGACAATGAGCAGTTCTTC	TRBV5-1	TRBJ2-1	TRBD2
CASSYSYPQETQYF	TGTGCCAGCAGTTACTCGTATCCCCAAGAGACCCAGTACTTC	TRBV6-5	TRBJ2-5	NA
CASSLGENTEAFF	TGCGCCAGCAGCTTAGGGGAGAACACTGAAGCTTTCTTT	TRBV5-1	TRBJ1-1	NA
CASSHGQGKYEQYF	TGTGCCAGCAGCCACGGACAGGGCAAGTACGAGCAGTACTTC	TRBV11-3	TRBJ2-7	TRBD1
CASSRGDREGGYTF	TGTGCCAGCAGCCGGGGAGACAGGGAAGGTGGCTACACCTTC	TRBV7-3	TRBJ1-2	TRBD1
CASRGDRGPGQPQHF	TGTGCCAGTAGAGGGGACAGGGGGCCTGGTCAGCCCCAGCATTTT	TRBV19	TRBJ1-5	TRBD1
CASSLARAGSNYGYTF	TGTGCCAGCAGCTTAGCGCGGGCAGGCAGCAACTATGGCTACACCTTC	TRBV7-9	TRBJ1-2	NA
CASSSGGDFADTQHF	TGTGCTAGCAGCTCAGGGGGAGATTTTGCAGATACGCAGCATTTT	TRBV7-7	TRBJ1-5	TRBD1
CASSRLAMSPSGELFF	TGTGCCAGCAGTCGCCTGGCCATGTCACCTTCCGGGGAGCTGTTTTTT	TRBV7-3	TRBJ2-2	NA
CASSLAGQGLLEQFF	TGCGCCAGCAGCTTGGCGGGACAGGGGCTTCTTGAGCAGTTCTTC	TRBV5-1	TRBJ2-1	TRBD1
CASSPRRGTEAFF	TGCGCCAGCAGTCCCCGGAGGGGCACTGAAGCTTTCTTT	TRBV10-1	TRBJ1-1	NA
CASRRRDSNQPQHF	TGTGCCAGCAGGAGGCGGGATAGCAATCAGCCCCAGCATTTT	TRBV6-1	TRBJ1-5	NA
CASSPRAGVIAYNEQFF	TGCGCCAGCAGCCCCCGAGCGGGAGTGATCGCCTACAATGAGCAGTTCTTC	TRBV5-1	TRBJ2-1	TRBD2
CASSDLFSGGGIF	TGTGCCAGCAGTGACTTGTTTTCGGGCGGGGGGATATTT	TRBV6-1	TRBJ2-3	TRBD2